Each of the 10 T cell receptor beta chains below was sequenced from the same sample in a study of cytomegalovirus exposure and HLA in healthy donors. The PCR contained 60 Vbeta and 13 Jbeta primers. Profiled with immunoSEQ multiplex PCR; TCRdb holds only in-frame clones, not every one. The sample consists of 150,000 to 200,000 clones, roughly 80% of them appearing once. The specimen was PBMCs. All receptors derive from a man aged 50-60 years in good health and CMV-seropositive.

Only a few counts were recorded for this clone. The chain is built from TRBV7-9 and TRBJ2-2, with no clear D. V dropped 2 bases and J dropped 6 bases, with 13 bases sitting between them. Germline CDR1 and CDR2: SEHNR and FQNEAQ (reference sequence). This CDR3 comprises 15 residues. The CDR3 bases are TGTGCCAGCAGCTTATCGACATCTCCAGCCGGGGAGCTGTTTTTT. This codes for CASSLSTSPAGELFF.

This sequence joins TRBV28 and TRBJ1-2; possibly TRBD1 for D (6 bases). The CDR3 runs to 14 residues. Germline lookup yields CDR1 MDHEN and CDR2 SYDVKM. Trimming removed 6 bases from V and 7 bases from J, with 18 bases in between. CDR3 loop: CASSGISGGAGYTF. The CDR3 region has the DNA TGTGCCAGCAGCGGGATATCGGGGGGGGCTGGCTACACCTTC.

The J gene is TRBJ1-2, the V gene TRBV28; maybe TRBD1 (5 bases). Germline lookup yields CDR1 MDHEN and CDR2 SYDVKM. V gave up 4 bases and J gave up 7 bases, with 13 bases separating them. The CDR3 totals 13 residues. The CDR3 sequence: CASSSIRVGGYTF. CDR3 sequence (DNA): TGTGCCAGCAGTTCGATCAGGGTGGGTGGCTACACCTTC.

The chain joins TRBV2 to TRBJ2-1; D is possibly TRBD2 (6 bases). V was trimmed by 11 bases and J by 7 bases, leaving 18 bases between them. This CDR3 is built from 13 residues. Germline assignment: CDR1 SNHLY and CDR2 FYNNEI. The chain's CDR3 is CAGIRDGGNEQFF. The CDR3 DNA sequence: TGTGCCGGTATACGGGACGGGGGTAATGAGCAGTTCTTC.

Regarding this clone: Other nucleotide sequences in the sample specify the same CDR3. The chain is built from TRBV9 and TRBJ1-2; no clear D gene. Trimming shortened V by 0 bases and J by 2 bases, and 5 bases separated the two germline ends. Germline-derived CDR1 and CDR2 are SGDLS and YYNGEE. The CDR3 extends over 13 amino acids. The CDR3 reads CASSVGGNYGYTF. The CDR3 nucleotides read TGTGCCAGCAGCGTAGGCGGGAACTATGGCTACACCTTC.

This chain uses TRBV9 with TRBJ2-7; TRBD1 agrees at 7 bases. Trimming at V came to 3 bases and at J to 2 bases, leaving 5 bases not matched to a gene. The CDR3 extends over 14 amino acids. From germline, CDR1 is SGDLS and CDR2 YYNGEE. The CDR3 loop reads CASSAQGQPYEQYF. CDR3 DNA: TGTGCCAGCAGCGCCCAGGGACAGCCCTACGAGCAGTACTTC.

This clone was recorded a few times. The chain carries TRBV5-4 and TRBJ1-5; perhaps TRBD1 as D (5 bases). Germline V gene data show CDR1 as SGHNT and CDR2 as YYREEE (reference sequence). The germline V and J ends were trimmed by 0 bases and 4 bases, with 8 bases remaining between them. The CDR3 totals 14 residues. Here the CDR3 DNA reads TGTGCCAGCAGCTTGGGGGGCCTGAATCAGCCCCAGCATTTT. This codes for CASSLGGLNQPQHF.

The genes are TRBV5-4 and TRBJ1-1; D gene ambiguous. The V end was cut by 2 bases, the J end by 1 base, with 6 bases between. The germline gives CDR1 SGHNT, CDR2 YYREEE (reference sequence). The CDR3 consists of 13 residues. For the CDR3, the DNA is TGTGCCAGCAGCTTAGCGAGGAACACTGAAGCTTTCTTT. Amino acid sequence: CASSLARNTEAFF.

The chain links TRBV5-3 to TRBJ2-1; TRBD2 agrees at 10 bases. TRBV5-3 is an ORF; its function is uncertain. This CDR3 region has 16 residues. After removal of 3 bases from V and 8 bases from J, the junction contained 11 bases not matched to a gene. CDR3 sequence: CARSSPSGRASDEQFF. For the CDR3, the DNA is TGTGCCAGAAGCTCACCGAGCGGGAGGGCTAGCGATGAGCAGTTCTTC.

The count of this clone is one. The rearrangement uses TRBV7-9 and TRBJ1-1, with 8 bases matching TRBD1. Germline V lookup: CDR1 SEHNR, CDR2 FQNEAQ (reference sequence). Trimming cost V 5 bases and J 1 base; bases outside gene matches: 15. CDR3 length: 18 amino acids. The CDR3 bases are TGTGCCAGCAGCCCAGGTTGGGTAGGGACAGGAAAGAACACTGAAGCTTTCTTT. This codes for CASSPGWVGTGKNTEAFF.